This record covers a single T cell receptor beta chain. Its antigen is currently unknown. This entry comes from a study of cytomegalovirus exposure and HLA in healthy donors. Study-wide findings and caveats: The finding came from a later analysis; first-cohort TCR clusters tended to co-occur in the 95 to 150 validation repertoires. Researchers counted approximately 160 TCR beta chains as cytomegalovirus-associated.

J was trimmed by 5 bases and V by 4 bases; bases with no gene match: 9. The CDR3 runs to 16 residues. Looked up from germline, CDR1 is MGHRA and CDR2 is YSYEKL. TCRdb keeps only in-frame clones here, not all; method: immunoSEQ multiplex PCR. The profile shows tens of thousands of clones, around 89% of them singletons. V gene TRBV4-1 combines with J gene TRBJ2-1; 9 positions agree with TRBD1. The TCR was taken from a woman younger than 30 in good health and CMV-seronegative. Sequenced: PBMCs. The CDR3 DNA reads as TGCGCCAGCAGCCCCGGGACAGGGAAAAGGGACAATGAGCAGTTCTTC. This encodes CASSPGTGKRDNEQFF.